Listed below are T cell receptor beta chains from one sample, sequenced in a study of blood T cell repertoires in COVID-19. Sequencing used immunoSEQ multiplex PCR; TCRdb keeps in-frame clones, though not all of them. The sample lists about 140,000 clones, about 82% occurring once. Sequencing was performed on peripheral blood. These receptors came from a woman aged 55-69 years with acute or convalescent COVID-19. Each CDR3 is given with its conserved first and last residue. The order of the fields is V gene, D gene, CDR3 protein. D genes are given only for firm matches.

TRBV5-6	.	CASSQFRIGGNTEAFF
TRBV19	TRBD2	CASSMIGGGNEQFF
TRBV10-2	TRBD1	CASSDRTTPGQGARETQYF
TRBV27	.	CASKLQGSSSYNEQFF
TRBV9	TRBD2	CASSVTPGLAGGPSYNEQFF
TRBV12-5	TRBD2	CASGLAGLAGGLWETQYF
TRBV7-3	TRBD2	CASSDPGLASYNEQFF
TRBV7-9	.	CASSLGRVDSPLHF
TRBV3-1/TRBV3-2	TRBD1	CASSSQGEWQYF
TRBV12-3/TRBV12-4	TRBD1	CASHPGQGAEAFF
TRBV7-2	.	CASSLSGAKAFF
TRBV4-2	.	CASSQAGRGDYGYTF
TRBV11-3	TRBD2	CASSPGAERGDHYNEQFF
TRBV25-1	.	CASARGGSNTEAFF
TRBV7-9	.	CASSGPGANDEKLFF
TRBV11-2	.	CASSLIQGRGTEAFF
TRBV7-2	TRBD2	CASSFGTSVFEQFF
TRBV11-2	TRBD1	CASSLNYDRGLSYTQYF
TRBV5-4	.	CASSFPEAREQYF
TRBV11-3	TRBD1	CASSLSGRQGAAYEQYF
TRBV4-2	TRBD2	CASSQSTSGGGRTDTQYF
TRBV5-4	.	CASSLANGGSTEAFF
TRBV10-1	.	CASSEGRLFTDTQYF
TRBV4-1	TRBD1	CASSLRQGMNTEAFF
TRBV5-4	TRBD2	CASSAPSGGTADTQYF
TRBV11-2	TRBD2	CASSLESRGSSYNEQFF
TRBV5-5	.	CASSLGAPFQETQYF
TRBV6-1	.	CASSEEQGGYEKLFF
TRBV27	.	CASSPGGELFF
TRBV9	.	CASSVDPLYSSGANVLTF
TRBV5-1	TRBD1	CASTRTGVETQYF
TRBV2	TRBD1	CASRPGQYHYEQYF
TRBV7-2	.	CASSSGHYPNEQYF
TRBV30	.	CAWTGGHHEQYF
TRBV6-6	TRBD1	CASSYSRQGADQPQHF
TRBV19	.	CASSIFSGWEAFF
TRBV5-5	TRBD2	CASSLVSGGGGAAPGETQYF
TRBV10-3	.	CAISGAGNNSPLHF
TRBV9	TRBD2	CASSYLGGASGETQYF
TRBV4-1	TRBD1	CASSQGTGTDSYTEAFF
TRBV4-3	.	CASSQTRGYEQYF
TRBV5-1	TRBD1	CASSLESPDRGREQYF
TRBV5-4	TRBD1	CASSLGWDRGRDGYTF
TRBV6-1	TRBD1	CASSDRQGNSPLHF
TRBV7-2	.	CASSLGPSRGAFF
TRBV18	.	CASSPRGGGDEQYF
TRBV2	TRBD1	CASCWGTGVYGYTF
TRBV30	.	CAWSREYQPQHF
TRBV13	TRBD2	CASSWTSGTYNEQFF
TRBV5-6	.	CASSLAGVATNEKLFF
TRBV15	.	CATSREVRVGRQETQYF